Each of the 23 T cell receptor beta chains below was sequenced from the same sample in a study of CD4 and CD8 cells across lung adenocarcinoma regions. TCRdb analysed the PCR reads with MiXCR anew, one entry per CDR3 protein. The data hold around 15,000 distinct CDR3 sequences, with just under 55% observed a single time. The sequencing sample was made of CD8+ T cells from the center of a lung tumor. The receptor source for this set is a female donor with lung adenocarcinoma. The CD4 and CD8 labels of this study may be unreliable.

This clonotype was seen just once. The germline gene is not matched at one end of the junction; a read error may be the cause. The rearrangement joins TRBV10-1 to TRBJ2-3; TRBD2 aligns across 8 bases. In germline, CDR1 is WNHNN, CDR2 SYGVQD (reference sequence). This CDR3 comprises 15 residues. The CDR3 reads CARSERGRGKETQYF. The CDR3 DNA sequence: TGCGCCAGGAGTGAGCGGGGGCGGGGCAAAGAGACCCAGTACTTT.

The genes are TRBV10-1 and TRBJ2-4; D is unresolved. The CDR3 spans 14 residues. V lost 11 bases, J lost 13 bases, and 27 bases lay in between. CDR1 is WNHNN and CDR2 is SYGVQD in the germline V gene (reference sequence). CDR3 protein: CAGTGLSAKNTQYF. The CDR3 DNA is TGCGCCGGCACTGGGCTGAGTGCCAAAAATACGCAGTACTTC.

About this clonotype itself: Compared with germline, one end of the junction differs, possibly owing to a read error. The V call is TRBV25-1, the J call TRBJ2-3, with D maybe TRBD2 (5 bases). The germline V gene encodes CDR1 MGHDK and CDR2 SYGVNS. The CDR3 covers 16 residues. The CDR3 is CASSEYGGHDQDTQYF. CDR3 bases: TGTGCCAGCAGTGAATACGGAGGCCATGACCAAGATACCCAGTATTTT.

V gene TRBV10-3 combines with J gene TRBJ2-4; no clear D. This CDR3 spans 14 amino acids. Germline assignment: CDR1 ENHRY and CDR2 SYGVKD. The chain's CDR3 is CRGTEPGAKNTQYF. CDR3 nucleotides: TGTCGCGGCACGGAGCCCGGAGCCAAAAACACGCAGTACTTC.

Regarding this clonotype: The junction does not match germline at one end; this may be a read error. The V and J genes are TRBV6-5 and TRBJ2-4; D may correspond to TRBD1 or TRBD2 (5 bases each). Germline V gene data show CDR1 as MNHEY and CDR2 as SVGAGI. CDR3 length equals 16 residues. This chain's CDR3 is CASSYGGRGAKDTQYF. In DNA form, the CDR3 reads TGTGCCAGCAGTTACGGGGGTAGGGGAGCCAAAGATACGCAGTATTTC.

About this clonotype: The germline gene is not matched at one end of the junction; a read error may be the cause. The genes are TRBV6-1 and TRBJ2-2; 10 positions match TRBD2. Germline lookup yields CDR1 MNHNS and CDR2 SASEGT. The CDR3 is made up of 17 amino acids. DNA for the CDR3: TGTGCCAGCAGTCGAGGACTAGCGGCGGGGAACACCGAGAAGCTGTATTTT. This codes for CASSRGLAAGNTEKLYF.

This chain connects TRBV6-5 to TRBJ2-2; D not certain. Trimming cost V 2 bases and J 8 bases, with 6 bases left between them. This CDR3 contains 12 residues. Germline loops: CDR1 MNHEY, CDR2 SVGAGI. The CDR3 reads CASSYNGGELFF. CDR3 sequence (DNA): TGTGCCAGCAGTTACAACGGAGGGGAGCTGTTTTTT.

V gene TRBV6-1 combines with J gene TRBJ1-1; D unresolved. V lost 0 bases and J lost 3, with 11 bases in between. The germline CDR1 and CDR2 sequences are MNHNS and SASEGT. The CDR3 totals 15 residues. The CDR3 loop is CASSEAGVGYTEAFF. The CDR3 DNA sequence: TGTGCCAGCAGTGAAGCTGGGGTGGGGTACACTGAAGCTTTCTTT.

For the CDR3, the DNA is TGTGCCAGCAGTGCTACGGGGCTGCGAGCCAAAAACACGCAGTACTTC. Amino acids: CASSATGLRAKNTQYF. This chain connects TRBV6-1 to TRBJ2-4; the D gene could be TRBD1 or TRBD2 (5 bases each). V lost 4 bases and J lost 13, with 26 bases in between. The CDR3 sequence is 16 residues long. Germline values: CDR1 MNHNS, CDR2 SASEGT.

The rearrangement links TRBV27 to TRBJ1-3, with D perhaps matching TRBD1 (5 bases). Germline-derived CDR1 and CDR2 are MNHEY and SMNVEV (reference sequence). There are 14 residues in the CDR3. The V end lost 5 bases, the J end lost 4 bases, and 12 bases lay between the germline ends. In nucleotides, the CDR3 is TGTGCCAGCAGTCGATCCTACAGGGGAAACACCATATATTTT. It translates to CASSRSYRGNTIYF.

This clonotype is medium-sized within its sample. This sequence joins TRBV7-9 and TRBJ2-5; 8 nucleotides match TRBD1. Germline CDR1 and CDR2: SEHNR and FQNEAQ (reference sequence). V shed 3 bases, J shed 4 bases, and the junction held 10 bases outside the gene matches. This CDR3 contains 16 residues. CDR3 nucleotides: TGTGCCAGCAGCTTTCAATCAGGGGGCGTCGGAGAGACCCAGTACTTC. It is translated as CASSFQSGGVGETQYF.

Here the CDR3 reads CASSPLRAGGHNEQFF. CDR3 DNA sequence: TGTGCCAGCAGCCCACTTCGAGCGGGGGGGCATAATGAGCAGTTCTTC. This chain connects TRBV7-2 to TRBJ2-1, with TRBD2 identical over 10 bases. CDR3 size: 16 residues. The germline CDR1 and CDR2 sequences are SGHTA and FQGNSA. J was trimmed by 7 bases and V by 5 bases; bases with no gene match: 11.

This clonotype has a count of ten or more. The chain recombines TRBV4-1 with TRBJ2-1; D might be TRBD2 (5 bases). The CDR3 length is 18 residues. Germline loops: CDR1 MGHRA, CDR2 YSYEKL. Trimming took off 0 bases at V and 4 bases at J, with 19 bases between the two ends. The CDR3 region is CASSQDLSSAGGYNEQFF. The DNA of the CDR3 is TGCGCCAGCAGCCAAGATCTATCGTCGGCGGGCGGATACAATGAGCAGTTCTTC.

This clonotype was found many times. The chain uses TRBV6-5 and TRBJ2-5; D not certain. The DNA end is a closer match to TRBJ2-7, so the J assignment may be wrong. The length of the CDR3 is 10 residues. CDR1 and CDR2 from the germline V gene are MNHEY and SVGAGI. The CDR3: CASSSREQYF. CDR3 nucleotides: TGTGCCAGCAGTTCACGCGAGCAGTACTTC.

This clonotype was observed many times. The V call is TRBV14, the J call TRBJ1-2; 10 nucleotides agree with TRBD1. In germline, CDR1 is SGHDN, CDR2 FVKESK. Trimming cost V 3 bases and J 4 bases; bases outside gene matches: 2. This CDR3 is 14 amino acids long. The CDR3: CASSHRTGGYGYTF. The CDR3 region has the DNA TGTGCCAGCAGCCACAGGACAGGGGGCTATGGCTACACCTTC.

This clonotype is judged medium-sized. The chain is built from TRBV6-5 and TRBJ2-2; D uncertain. Looked up from germline, CDR1 is MNHEY and CDR2 is SVGAGI. V gave up 4 bases and J gave up 1 base, with 4 bases separating them. This CDR3 is 13 amino acids long. Here the CDR3 reads CASSWGNTGELFF. CDR3 bases: TGTGCCAGCAGTTGGGGGAACACCGGGGAGCTGTTTTTT.

Details on this clonotype: The germline gene is not matched at one end of the junction; a read error may be the cause. V usage is TRBV6-1 and J usage is TRBJ2-4; D is perhaps TRBD1 or TRBD2 (6 bases each). The CDR3 contains 17 residues. Germline loops: CDR1 MNHNS, CDR2 SASEGT. CDR3 coding DNA: TGTGCCAGCAGTGGCGAAGTGGGGATGGGGGGCAAAAACACGCAGTATTTC. Protein sequence: CASSGEVGMGGKNTQYF.

This chain uses TRBV6-1 with TRBJ2-3; 8 positions agree with TRBD1. The J call may be wrong; the DNA end is better matched by TRBJ2-1. The CDR3 runs 17 residues. Looked up from germline, CDR1 is MNHNS and CDR2 is SASEGT. The CDR3 sequence: CASRIRQGILRGNEQFF. DNA for the CDR3: TGTGCCAGCAGAATTAGACAGGGGATATTGCGGGGAAATGAGCAGTTCTTC.

Notes on this clonotype: One end of the junction is discordant with germline, which a read error may explain. This chain joins TRBV25-1 and TRBJ2-5, with D perhaps being TRBD1 or TRBD2 (6 bases each). The germline CDR1 and CDR2 sequences are MGHDK and SYGVNS. The CDR3 sequence is 16 residues long. The CDR3 region is CASGGQGGRGQDTQYF. CDR3 DNA: TGTGCCAGCGGGGGGCAAGGAGGCCGTGGCCAAGATACCCAGTACTTT. Together with reference TRBV25-1 and TRBJ2-5, the CDR3 gives the full variable domain: EADIYQTPRYLVIGTGKKITLECSQTMGHDKMYWYQQDPGMELHLIHYSYGVNSTEKGDLSSESTVSRIRTEHFPLTLESARPSHTSQYLCASGGQGGRGQDTQYFGPGTRLLVL.

This clonotype was seen ten or more times. The chain is built from TRBV6-1 and TRBJ2-3; 10 bases fit TRBD2. This CDR3 is built from 15 residues. The V segment lost 8 bases and the J segment 4 bases; nucleotides outside the gene matches: 9. From germline, CDR1 is MNHNS and CDR2 SASEGT. This CDR3 is CASSKVGLAADTQYF. Here the CDR3 DNA reads TGTGCCAGCTCCAAAGTCGGACTAGCGGCAGATACGCAGTATTTT.

Comment on this clonotype: At one of its ends the junction is not consistent with the germline gene, which may arise from a read error. This chain links TRBV4-1 with TRBJ2-3, with TRBD2 matching over 8 bases. This CDR3 region has 18 residues. CDR1 MGHRA and CDR2 YSYEKL come from the germline V gene. CDR3 DNA: TGCGCCAGCAGCCGAGGAGACGGGGGGGGGGGAAGCACAGATACGCAGTACTTT. This codes for CASSRGDGGGGSTDTQYF.

The rearrangement joins TRBV6-1 to TRBJ2-1; D gene ambiguous. CDR1 and CDR2 from the germline V gene are MNHNS and SASEGT. The V end was cut by 1 base, the J end by 6 bases, with 10 bases between. CDR3 length: 14 amino acids. CDR3 residues: CASSEVRPPNEQFF. In nucleotides, the CDR3 is TGTGCCAGCAGTGAAGTACGCCCGCCCAATGAGCAGTTCTTC.

Comments on this clonotype: Since the CDR3 does not end with the conserved phenylalanine or tryptophan, this likely comes from a read error. V gene TRBV6-1 combines with J gene TRBJ2-1; 12 nucleotides agree with TRBD1. The junction had 5 bases not matched to a gene; V was cut back by 6 bases and J by 8 bases. CDR3 size: 14 residues. Germline CDR1 reads MNHNS; CDR2 reads SASEGT. CDR3: CASRGQGARDEQFL. CDR3 DNA: TGTGCCAGCAGGGGACAGGGGGCGCGGGATGAGCAGTTCTTA.